This TCR beta chain was documented in a study of glioma-infiltrating T cells. The sample holds many counts of this clonotype. What it binds is not known. Using RNA template, CDR3s of TCR alpha and beta were amplified with iRepertoire arm-PCR. For one-step reverse transcription and amplification, about 85-400 ng of tissue mRNA or PBMC total RNA was used. Each CDR3 protein gets one entry after TCRdb re-called the multiplex PCR reads with MiXCR. The table shows fewer than 250,000 distinct CDR3 sequences, with more than 30% occurring only once. Findings and caveats of the study: Non-neoplastic patients had below-expected tissue-blood divergence, while all gliomas exceeded expectation. CDR3 overlap between tissue and blood was very small.

The CDR3 extends over 15 amino acids. Between the trimmed V and J ends, which lost 3 bases and 0 bases, there was a span of 6 bases. CDR1 is SGHTA, CDR2 FQGNSA, per germline. The specimen sequenced was glioma tissue, nonneoplastic brain tissue, or PBMCs (not recorded which). The clonotype comes from a human donor with low-grade glioma or glioblastoma, undergoing nonglioma brain surgery, or in good health (not recorded which). The chain is built from TRBV7-2 and TRBJ2-6; unclear D gene. In nucleotides, the CDR3 is TGTGCCAGCAGCTTGGCGCACTCTGGGGCCAACGTCCTGACTTTC. Translating it yields CASSLAHSGANVLTF.